This T cell receptor (beta chain) derives from a study of blood T cell repertoires in COVID-19. Study in general: Some COVID-19 samples were acute and others convalescent; all came from the United States, Italy and Spain. PBMCs, B-cell-depleted T cells, or T cells provided the cDNA or gDNA that made up the material.

Original handling: By means of reference gene primer amplification, nucleated cell counts were estimated. Repertoires were generated with immunoSEQ multiplex PCR, while TCRdb's copy carries only in-frame clones and drops some. That table supplies the V and J calls and clone size; D and trimming were determined from the DNA. The sample includes about 210,000 clones, 86% of them seen just once. Germline V CDR1 and CDR2: KGHSH, LQKENI. The CDR3 extends over 19 amino acids. Trimming cost V 6 bases and J 3 bases; bases outside gene matches: 17. The sequenced sample consisted of peripheral blood. This sequence was found in a woman in her 70s with acute or convalescent COVID-19. This chain connects TRBV18 to TRBJ2-6; TRBD1 agrees at 7 bases. CDR3: CASSLTLGQQVFGANVLTF. The CDR3 coding sequence is TGTGCCAGCTCGCTAACACTGGGACAGCAGGTTTTTGGGGCCAACGTCCTGACTTTC.